This T cell receptor beta chain was sequenced in a study of blood T cell repertoires in COVID-19 (dated by TCRdb to the early 2020s). Looking at the study overall: Samples covering the acute and convalescent phases of COVID-19 were provided by collaborators in the United States, Italy and Spain. The material from the prospective study consisted of cDNA or gDNA derived from T cells, B-cell-depleted T cells, or PBMCs. Deeply sampled blood TCRbeta repertoires from subjects exposed to, actively infected with, or recovered from COVID-19 were included in the dataset. The repertoires were made available in a free public database intended to serve as a resource for research on the immune response to SARS-CoV-2. The samples were drawn from the first 160 participants of the ongoing ImmuneRACE study and from 1,254 subjects provided by 6 global collaborators. Sample metadata almost always included a de-identified subject ID, COVID-19 status, age in years and sex. Where HLA class I and class II types were available, the types were taken from metadata supplied by the sample provider, not from assay-based typing. Broader findings and caveats from the paper: The quantity of clinical and demographic metadata differed by source and by participant and was supplied without curation.

For this clone: Its target antigen remains unknown. No much larger clonotype is one base removed from it; base qualities were not supplied.

The immunoSEQ Assay, a bias-controlled multiplex PCR, was used to amplify TCRbeta CDR3 regions from genomic DNA. Concerning the study's data processing: Nucleated cell counts per sample were estimated from amplification of reference gene primers within the assay. Sequence reads were collapsed and filtered to measure the absolute abundance of every unique TCRbeta CDR3 rearrangement. For each sample, productive Simpson clonality was calculated as the square root of Simpson's diversity index over productive rearrangements. TCRdb took this table from immuneACCESS and kept in-frame rearrangements with V and J called. Such tables lack part of the clones; where checked against another copy, unresolved V genes explain under half of the gap, and the rest is unexplained. V and J calls and clone size are copied from that table; D and trimming were computed from the DNA. Present in this sample are some 300,000 clones, around 89% of which were seen just once. About 7% of the sample is in the top ten clones.

CDR1 MNHEY and CDR2 SVGAGI were looked up in the germline V gene. V lost 6 bases and J lost 2 bases, and the count of bases not matched to a germline gene is 6. The CDR3, from cysteine to phenylalanine, totals 14 residues. Just the 42-base CDR3 DNA is kept, in frame starting at base 1. Samples from volunteer blood donors who had recovered from COVID-19 were contributed by a second Seattle source. Whole blood was collected in K2EDTA tubes by collaborating institutions according to the institutions' own protocols. For TCRbeta analysis, collaborators shipped samples as frozen whole blood, isolated PBMCs, or DNA extracted from either of those sample types.

Rearrangement joined TRBV6-5 to TRBJ2-7, with 8 bases matching TRBD1. Source material: peripheral blood. The source of this sequence is a woman between 25 and 40 years old who had recovered from COVID-19. The CDR3: CASSRTGQAYEQYF. The DNA is TGTGCCAGCAGCCGAACGGGACAGGCCTACGAGCAGTACTTC.